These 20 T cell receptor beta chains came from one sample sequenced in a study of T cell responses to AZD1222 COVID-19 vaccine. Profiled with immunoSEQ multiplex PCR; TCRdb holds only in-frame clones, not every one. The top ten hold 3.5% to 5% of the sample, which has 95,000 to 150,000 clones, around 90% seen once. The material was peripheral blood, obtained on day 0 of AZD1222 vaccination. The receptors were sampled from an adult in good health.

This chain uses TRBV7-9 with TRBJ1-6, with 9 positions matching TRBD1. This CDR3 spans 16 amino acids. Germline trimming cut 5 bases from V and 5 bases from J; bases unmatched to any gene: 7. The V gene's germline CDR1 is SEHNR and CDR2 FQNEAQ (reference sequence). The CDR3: CASSRDRVTDNSPLHF. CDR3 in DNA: TGTGCCAGCAGCCGGGACAGGGTGACCGATAATTCACCCCTCCACTTT.

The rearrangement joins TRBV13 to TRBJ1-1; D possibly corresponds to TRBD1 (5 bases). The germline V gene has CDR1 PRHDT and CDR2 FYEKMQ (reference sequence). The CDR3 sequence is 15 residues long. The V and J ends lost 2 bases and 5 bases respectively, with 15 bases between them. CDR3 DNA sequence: TGTGCCAGCAGCTTATGGGTGGGGGGGAATACTGAAGCTTTCTTT. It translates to CASSLWVGGNTEAFF.

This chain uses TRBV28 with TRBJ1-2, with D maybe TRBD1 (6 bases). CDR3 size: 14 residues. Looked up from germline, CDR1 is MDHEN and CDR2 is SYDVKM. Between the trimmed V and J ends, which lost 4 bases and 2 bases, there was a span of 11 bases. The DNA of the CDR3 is TGTGCCAGCAGTTCCTCTACAGGGAACTATGGCTACACCTTC. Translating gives CASSSSTGNYGYTF.

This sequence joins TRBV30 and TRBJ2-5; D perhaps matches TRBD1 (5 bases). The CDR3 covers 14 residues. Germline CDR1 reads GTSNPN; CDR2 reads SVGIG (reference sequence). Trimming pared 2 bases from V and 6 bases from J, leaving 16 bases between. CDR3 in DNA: TGTGCCTGGAGTTCTGGGGCCCCGTTGAAGACCCAGTACTTC. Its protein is CAWSSGAPLKTQYF.

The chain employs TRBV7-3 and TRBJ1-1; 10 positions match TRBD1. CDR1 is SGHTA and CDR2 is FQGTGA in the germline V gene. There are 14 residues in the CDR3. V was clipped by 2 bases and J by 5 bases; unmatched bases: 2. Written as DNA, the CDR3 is TGTGCCAGCAGCTTACTGGGACAGGGGACTGAAGCTTTCTTT. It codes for CASSLLGQGTEAFF.

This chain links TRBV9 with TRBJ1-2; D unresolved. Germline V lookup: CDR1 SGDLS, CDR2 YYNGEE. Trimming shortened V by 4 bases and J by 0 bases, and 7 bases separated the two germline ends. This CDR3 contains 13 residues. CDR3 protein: CASSTQANYGYTF. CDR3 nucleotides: TGTGCCAGCAGCACACAAGCTAACTATGGCTACACCTTC.

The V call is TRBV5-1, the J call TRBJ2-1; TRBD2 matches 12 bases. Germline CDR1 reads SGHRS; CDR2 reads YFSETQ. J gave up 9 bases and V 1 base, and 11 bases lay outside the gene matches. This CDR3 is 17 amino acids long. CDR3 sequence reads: CASSLSSGGAVTVEQFF. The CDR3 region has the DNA TGCGCCAGCAGCTTGTCTAGCGGGGGGGCCGTAACCGTTGAGCAGTTCTTC.

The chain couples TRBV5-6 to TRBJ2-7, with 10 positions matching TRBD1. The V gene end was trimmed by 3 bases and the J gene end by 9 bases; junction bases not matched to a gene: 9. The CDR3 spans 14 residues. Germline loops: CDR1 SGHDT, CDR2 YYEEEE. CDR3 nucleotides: TGTGCCAGCAGCTCCTGGACAGGGGGGAGCGGGCAGTACTTC. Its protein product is CASSSWTGGSGQYF.

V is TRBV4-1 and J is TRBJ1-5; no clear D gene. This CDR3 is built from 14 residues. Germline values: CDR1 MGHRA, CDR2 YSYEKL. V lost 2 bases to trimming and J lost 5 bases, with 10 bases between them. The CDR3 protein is CASSQNWFYQPQHF. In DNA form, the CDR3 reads TGCGCCAGCAGCCAAAATTGGTTTTATCAGCCCCAGCATTTT.

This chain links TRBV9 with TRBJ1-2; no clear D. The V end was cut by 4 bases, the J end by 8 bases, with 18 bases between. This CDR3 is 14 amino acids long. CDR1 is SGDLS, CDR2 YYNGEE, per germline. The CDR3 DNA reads TGTGCCAGCAGCAGCGCGAATGAGGTGGGGGGCTACACCTTC. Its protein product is CASSSANEVGGYTF.

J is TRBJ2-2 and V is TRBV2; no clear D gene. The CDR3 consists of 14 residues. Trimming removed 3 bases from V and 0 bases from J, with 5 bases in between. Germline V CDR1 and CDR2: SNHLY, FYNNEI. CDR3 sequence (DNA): TGTGCCAGCAGTGAGCTACCGAACACCGGGGAGCTGTTTTTT. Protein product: CASSELPNTGELFF. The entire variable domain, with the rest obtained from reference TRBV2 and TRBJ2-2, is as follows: EPEVTQTPSHQVTQMGQEVILRCVPISNHLYFYWYRQILGQKVEFLVSFYNNEISEKSEIFDDQFSVERPDGSNFTLKIRSTKLEDSAMYFCASSELPNTGELFFGEGSRLTVL.

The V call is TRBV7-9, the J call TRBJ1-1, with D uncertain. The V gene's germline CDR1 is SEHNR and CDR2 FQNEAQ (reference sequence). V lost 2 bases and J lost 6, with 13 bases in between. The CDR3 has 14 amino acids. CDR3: CASSLLSGVPEAFF. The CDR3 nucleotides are TGTGCCAGCAGCTTATTGTCAGGTGTTCCTGAAGCTTTCTTT. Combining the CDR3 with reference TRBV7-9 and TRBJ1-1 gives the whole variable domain DTGVSQNPRHKITKRGQNVTFRCDPISEHNRLYWYRQTLGQGPEFLTYFQNEAQLEKSRLLSDRFSAERPKGSFSTLEIQRTEQGDSAMYLCASSLLSGVPEAFFGQGTRLTVV.

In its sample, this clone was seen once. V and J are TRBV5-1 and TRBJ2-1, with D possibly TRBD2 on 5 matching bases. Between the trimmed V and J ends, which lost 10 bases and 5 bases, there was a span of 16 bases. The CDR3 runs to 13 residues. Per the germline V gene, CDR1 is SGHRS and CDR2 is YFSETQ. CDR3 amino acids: CASERGLDNEQFF. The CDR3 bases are TGCGCCTCCGAACGAGGACTTGACAATGAGCAGTTCTTC.

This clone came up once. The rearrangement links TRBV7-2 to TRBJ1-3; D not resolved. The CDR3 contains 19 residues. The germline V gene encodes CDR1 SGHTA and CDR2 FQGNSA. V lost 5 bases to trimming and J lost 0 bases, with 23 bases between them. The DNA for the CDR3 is TGTGCCAGCAGCCAGAATAGGACCCTCCGCCTACCCTCTGGAAACACCATATATTTT. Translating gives CASSQNRTLRLPSGNTIYF. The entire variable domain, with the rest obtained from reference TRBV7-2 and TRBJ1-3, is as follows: GAGVSQSPSNKVTEKGKDVELRCDPISGHTALYWYRQSLGQGLEFLIYFQGNSAPDKSGLPSDRFSAERTGGSVSTLTIQRTQQEDSAVYLCASSQNRTLRLPSGNTIYFGEGSWLTVV.

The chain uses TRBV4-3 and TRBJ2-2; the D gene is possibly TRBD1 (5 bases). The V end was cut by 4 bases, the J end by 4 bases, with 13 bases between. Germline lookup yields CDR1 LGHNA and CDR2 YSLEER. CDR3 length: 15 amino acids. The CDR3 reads CASSPQGGGTGELFF. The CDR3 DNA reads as TGCGCCAGCAGCCCGCAGGGTGGTGGCACCGGGGAGCTGTTTTTT.

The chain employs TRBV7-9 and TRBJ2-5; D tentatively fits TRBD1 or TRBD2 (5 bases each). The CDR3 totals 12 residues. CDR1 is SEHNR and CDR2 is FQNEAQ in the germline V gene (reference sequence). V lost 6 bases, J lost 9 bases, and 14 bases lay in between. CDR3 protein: CASRRDLGAQYF. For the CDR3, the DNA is TGTGCCAGCAGAAGGGACCTGGGGGCCCAGTACTTC.

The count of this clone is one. CDR3 sequence: CATSRAQGRLSSYNEQFF. CDR3 DNA sequence: TGTGCCACCAGCAGAGCCCAGGGGAGGCTGAGCTCCTACAATGAGCAGTTCTTC. The V gene is TRBV15, the J gene TRBJ2-1, with D perhaps being TRBD1 or TRBD2 (6 bases each). Trimming left V 1 base short and J 0 bases short, with 16 bases between. The CDR3 runs 18 residues. Germline CDR1 LNHNV, CDR2 YYDKDF (reference sequence).

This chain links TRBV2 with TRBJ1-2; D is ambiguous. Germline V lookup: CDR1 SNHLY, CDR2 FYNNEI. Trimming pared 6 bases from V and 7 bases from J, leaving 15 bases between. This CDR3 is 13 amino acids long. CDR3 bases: TGTGCCAGCAGCGTCGAGGGCGTTGCTGGCTACACCTTC. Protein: CASSVEGVAGYTF. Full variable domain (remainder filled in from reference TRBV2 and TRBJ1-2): EPEVTQTPSHQVTQMGQEVILRCVPISNHLYFYWYRQILGQKVEFLVSFYNNEISEKSEIFDDQFSVERPDGSNFTLKIRSTKLEDSAMYFCASSVEGVAGYTFGSGTRLTVV.

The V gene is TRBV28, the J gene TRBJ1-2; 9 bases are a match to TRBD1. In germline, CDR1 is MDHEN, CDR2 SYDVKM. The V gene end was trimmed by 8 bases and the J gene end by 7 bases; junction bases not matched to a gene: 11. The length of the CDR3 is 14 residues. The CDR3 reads CASDETGTGTGYTF. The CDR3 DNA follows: TGTGCCAGCGACGAAACCGGGACAGGGACTGGCTACACCTTC.

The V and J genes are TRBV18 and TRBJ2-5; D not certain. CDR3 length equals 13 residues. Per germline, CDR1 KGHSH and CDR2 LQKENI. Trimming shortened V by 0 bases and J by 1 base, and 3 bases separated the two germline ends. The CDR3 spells CASSPPSQETQYF. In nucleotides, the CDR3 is TGTGCCAGCTCACCACCCAGCCAAGAGACCCAGTACTTC.